Sequencing of this TCR beta chain was carried out in a study of TIL therapy for anti-PD-1-resistant metastatic lung cancer. CDR3 size: 13 residues. Trimming stripped 2 bases from V and 5 bases from J, with 7 bases between. From germline, CDR1 is GTSNPN and CDR2 SVGIG (reference sequence). The libraries were made with immunoSEQ v3. Sequencing depth was about 2 million read pairs for survey level, about 5-6.5 million for deep. Libraries were prepared by immunoSEQ multiplex PCR; TCRdb keeps only in-frame clonotypes and omits some of them. The profile shows some 57,000 clones, about nine tenths of them singletons. Documented time point: pre-treatment sample, taken before nivolumab and TIL therapy.

This chain joins TRBV30 and TRBJ1-6; D not resolved. This TCR was sampled from a person aged 25-79 years with non-small cell lung cancer. The material was blood, obtained at baseline. In DNA, the CDR3 is TGTGCCTGGAGTACAGCCAATAATTCACCCCTCCACTTT. This gives the protein CAWSTANNSPLHF.